A selection of T cell receptor beta chains follows, all from one sample in a study of technical replicates of blood from a few donors. Assay used: immunoSEQ multiplex PCR; TCRdb lists only in-frame clones, some missing. This sample has some 60,000 clones, with around 87% found just once. Sequencing was done on a sample of PBMCs. These receptors all stem from a human donor in good health. Some clones in this sample may be carry-over from other donors' samples. Each CDR3 is given with its conserved first and last residue. Fields, in order: clone size, CDR3 length, D gene, V gene, J gene, CDR3 protein, CDR3 DNA. A D gene is named only where the DNA matches it firmly. Rows may omit the clone size; those that give it use once, few, many or a size class.

clone size: .
CDR3 length: 15
D gene: .
V gene: TRBV6-5
J gene: TRBJ2-7
CDR3 protein: CASSYSMDSNYEQYF
CDR3 DNA: TGTGCCAGCAGTTACTCGATGGACAGTAACTACGAGCAGTACTTC

clone size: few
CDR3 length: 14
D gene: .
V gene: TRBV5-1
J gene: TRBJ1-1
CDR3 protein: CASSLGGGYTEAFF
CDR3 DNA: TGCGCCAGCAGCTTGGGGGGAGGGTACACTGAAGCTTTCTTT

clone size: .
CDR3 length: 16
D gene: TRBD1
V gene: TRBV5-1
J gene: TRBJ2-5
CDR3 protein: CASSLARGTGGETQYF
CDR3 DNA: TGCGCCAGCAGCTTGGCCAGGGGGACAGGGGGAGAGACCCAGTACTTC

clone size: .
CDR3 length: 15
D gene: TRBD2
V gene: TRBV5-1
J gene: TRBJ2-3
CDR3 protein: CASSVSGESHDTQYF
CDR3 DNA: TGCGCCAGCAGCGTTAGCGGGGAATCGCACGATACGCAGTATTTT

clone size: .
CDR3 length: 14
D gene: .
V gene: TRBV27
J gene: TRBJ2-2
CDR3 protein: CASSLSRHTGELFF
CDR3 DNA: TGTGCCAGCAGTTTATCGAGGCACACCGGGGAGCTGTTTTTT

clone size: .
CDR3 length: 14
D gene: .
V gene: TRBV7-6
J gene: TRBJ1-2
CDR3 protein: CASSLGSGVGGYTF
CDR3 DNA: TGTGCCAGCAGCTTAGGGTCGGGAGTAGGTGGCTACACCTTC

clone size: .
CDR3 length: 16
D gene: .
V gene: TRBV7-6
J gene: TRBJ2-3
CDR3 protein: CASSLSSSGSTDTQYF
CDR3 DNA: TGTGCCAGCAGCTTATCGTCCTCGGGGAGCACAGATACGCAGTATTTT

clone size: .
CDR3 length: 16
D gene: .
V gene: TRBV21-1
J gene: TRBJ2-4
CDR3 protein: CASSKGGDAPGGIQYF
CDR3 DNA: TGTGCCAGCAGCAAAGGAGGTGACGCCCCCGGGGGCATTCAGTACTTC

clone size: .
CDR3 length: 13
D gene: TRBD2
V gene: TRBV5-1
J gene: TRBJ2-1
CDR3 protein: CASSAGRTNEQFF
CDR3 DNA: TGCGCCAGCAGCGCCGGGAGGACGAATGAGCAGTTCTTC

clone size: few
CDR3 length: 13
D gene: .
V gene: TRBV4-3
J gene: TRBJ1-1
CDR3 protein: CASSQRTLTEAFF
CDR3 DNA: TGCGCCAGCAGCCAGAGGACACTAACTGAAGCTTTCTTT

clone size: .
CDR3 length: 12
D gene: .
V gene: TRBV5-4
J gene: TRBJ2-7
CDR3 protein: CARIQTDYEQYF
CDR3 DNA: TGTGCCAGGATACAGACAGACTACGAGCAGTACTTC

clone size: .
CDR3 length: 15
D gene: .
V gene: TRBV4-3
J gene: TRBJ2-1
CDR3 protein: CASSHDWSSYNEQFF
CDR3 DNA: TGCGCCAGCAGCCACGACTGGAGCTCCTACAATGAGCAGTTCTTC

clone size: .
CDR3 length: 15
D gene: .
V gene: TRBV7-2
J gene: TRBJ1-6
CDR3 protein: CASSLPTVGNSPLHF
CDR3 DNA: TGTGCCAGCAGCCTACCAACAGTGGGTAATTCACCCCTCCACTTT

clone size: .
CDR3 length: 11
D gene: .
V gene: TRBV6-5
J gene: TRBJ2-1
CDR3 protein: CASALNREQFF
CDR3 DNA: TGTGCCAGCGCCCTCAACAGGGAGCAGTTCTTC

clone size: .
CDR3 length: 17
D gene: TRBD1
V gene: TRBV18
J gene: TRBJ2-7
CDR3 protein: CASSPFDRDRGPYEQYF
CDR3 DNA: TGTGCCAGCTCACCCTTCGACCGGGACAGGGGGCCCTACGAGCAGTACTTC

clone size: once
CDR3 length: 15
D gene: TRBD2
V gene: TRBV5-1
J gene: TRBJ2-7
CDR3 protein: CASSLGAGTSYEQYF
CDR3 DNA: TGCGCCAGCAGCCTGGGAGCGGGAACGTCCTACGAGCAGTACTTC

clone size: many
CDR3 length: 17
D gene: TRBD2
V gene: TRBV7-2
J gene: TRBJ2-2
CDR3 protein: CASSLGVAGGPSGELFF
CDR3 DNA: TGTGCCAGCAGCTTAGGGGTAGCGGGGGGGCCGTCCGGGGAGCTGTTTTTT

clone size: .
CDR3 length: 12
D gene: .
V gene: TRBV4-2
J gene: TRBJ2-5
CDR3 protein: CASSQGAETQYF
CDR3 DNA: TGTGCCAGCAGCCAAGGAGCGGAGACCCAGTACTTC

clone size: .
CDR3 length: 15
D gene: TRBD2
V gene: TRBV18
J gene: TRBJ2-3
CDR3 protein: CASSPTSGPTDTQYF
CDR3 DNA: TGTGCCAGCTCGCCCACTAGCGGCCCCACAGATACGCAGTATTTT

clone size: .
CDR3 length: 15
D gene: TRBD2
V gene: TRBV12-5
J gene: TRBJ2-7
CDR3 protein: CASGPSGGRAYEQYF
CDR3 DNA: TGTGCTAGTGGTCCTTCAGGCGGGAGGGCCTACGAGCAGTACTTC

clone size: .
CDR3 length: 15
D gene: .
V gene: TRBV5-4
J gene: TRBJ1-1
CDR3 protein: CASTREGRLNTEAFF
CDR3 DNA: TGTGCCAGCACCCGAGAGGGCAGACTGAACACTGAAGCTTTCTTT

clone size: .
CDR3 length: 15
D gene: .
V gene: TRBV19
J gene: TRBJ2-4
CDR3 protein: CASSLGTLAKNIQYF
CDR3 DNA: TGTGCCAGTAGTCTGGGGACATTAGCCAAAAACATTCAGTACTTC

clone size: .
CDR3 length: 17
D gene: TRBD1
V gene: TRBV18
J gene: TRBJ2-7
CDR3 protein: CASSPPWTGDRRYEQYF
CDR3 DNA: TGTGCCAGCTCACCACCCTGGACAGGGGATAGGCGCTACGAGCAGTACTTC

clone size: .
CDR3 length: 14
D gene: .
V gene: TRBV7-2
J gene: TRBJ1-1
CDR3 protein: CASSPGTMNTEAFF
CDR3 DNA: TGTGCCAGCAGCCCCGGGACAATGAACACTGAAGCTTTCTTT

clone size: many
CDR3 length: 15
D gene: .
V gene: TRBV6-1
J gene: TRBJ2-1
CDR3 protein: CASHNDRPIDNEQFF
CDR3 DNA: TGTGCCAGCCATAACGACAGGCCCATCGACAATGAGCAGTTCTTC

clone size: .
CDR3 length: 14
D gene: .
V gene: TRBV7-6
J gene: TRBJ2-1
CDR3 protein: CASQTSTQSGEQFF
CDR3 DNA: TGTGCCAGCCAAACTAGCACCCAGTCCGGTGAGCAGTTCTTC

clone size: .
CDR3 length: 15
D gene: .
V gene: TRBV4-3
J gene: TRBJ1-2
CDR3 protein: CASSPTGYTLEGYTF
CDR3 DNA: TGCGCCAGCAGCCCGACAGGCTACACATTAGAGGGCTACACCTTC

clone size: once
CDR3 length: 18
D gene: TRBD2
V gene: TRBV4-1
J gene: TRBJ2-1
CDR3 protein: CASSQDSGGRAPYNEQFF
CDR3 DNA: TGCGCCAGCAGCCAAGATAGTGGCGGGAGGGCCCCCTACAATGAGCAGTTCTTC

clone size: .
CDR3 length: 18
D gene: TRBD2
V gene: TRBV4-3
J gene: TRBJ2-2
CDR3 protein: CASSQLPSGETYTGELFF
CDR3 DNA: TGCGCCAGCAGCCAACTACCGAGCGGGGAGACTTACACCGGGGAGCTGTTTTTT

clone size: .
CDR3 length: 18
D gene: .
V gene: TRBV21-1
J gene: TRBJ2-7
CDR3 protein: CASSASRWTSGARYEQYF
CDR3 DNA: TGTGCCAGCAGCGCTAGCCGGTGGACTAGCGGGGCACGCTACGAGCAGTACTTC

clone size: .
CDR3 length: 14
D gene: .
V gene: TRBV7-9
J gene: TRBJ2-7
CDR3 protein: CASSSTGHNYEQYF
CDR3 DNA: TGTGCCAGCAGCTCCACGGGACATAACTACGAGCAGTACTTC

clone size: .
CDR3 length: 12
D gene: .
V gene: TRBV14
J gene: TRBJ2-7
CDR3 protein: CASSQVPSEQYF
CDR3 DNA: TGTGCCAGCAGCCAAGTTCCGTCCGAGCAGTACTTC

clone size: .
CDR3 length: 14
D gene: .
V gene: TRBV6-5
J gene: TRBJ2-4
CDR3 protein: CASSAGLSQNIQYF
CDR3 DNA: TGTGCCAGCAGTGCGGGACTTTCCCAAAACATTCAGTACTTC

clone size: .
CDR3 length: 14
D gene: .
V gene: TRBV5-6
J gene: TRBJ1-3
CDR3 protein: CASSSREAGNTIYF
CDR3 DNA: TGTGCCAGCAGCTCCAGGGAGGCTGGAAACACCATATATTTT

clone size: .
CDR3 length: 18
D gene: TRBD2
V gene: TRBV5-6
J gene: TRBJ2-7
CDR3 protein: CASSPGTSGGALINEQYF
CDR3 DNA: TGTGCCAGCAGCCCCGGGACTAGCGGGGGGGCCCTCATTAACGAGCAGTACTTC

clone size: .
CDR3 length: 14
D gene: .
V gene: TRBV5-1
J gene: TRBJ2-5
CDR3 protein: CASSLGAGEETQYF
CDR3 DNA: TGCGCCAGCAGCTTGGGCGCAGGGGAGGAGACCCAGTACTTC

clone size: .
CDR3 length: 13
D gene: .
V gene: TRBV23-1
J gene: TRBJ2-3
CDR3 protein: CANLGAFPDTQYF
CDR3 DNA: TGCGCCAACTTAGGGGCCTTTCCAGATACGCAGTATTTT

clone size: once
CDR3 length: 15
D gene: TRBD2
V gene: TRBV29-1
J gene: TRBJ2-1
CDR3 protein: CSVPRGLAAWDEQFF
CDR3 DNA: TGCAGCGTTCCCCGGGGACTAGCGGCCTGGGATGAGCAGTTCTTC

clone size: .
CDR3 length: 17
D gene: .
V gene: TRBV19
J gene: TRBJ1-6
CDR3 protein: CASTLQGVWPYNSPLHF
CDR3 DNA: TGTGCCAGTACCCTTCAAGGGGTTTGGCCCTATAATTCACCCCTCCACTTT

clone size: once
CDR3 length: 14
D gene: .
V gene: TRBV27
J gene: TRBJ2-1
CDR3 protein: CASSYPGLSNEQFF
CDR3 DNA: TGTGCCAGCAGTTACCCGGGACTGTCGAATGAGCAGTTCTTC

clone size: once
CDR3 length: 15
D gene: .
V gene: TRBV27
J gene: TRBJ1-3
CDR3 protein: CASSLTAFSGNTIYF
CDR3 DNA: TGTGCCAGCAGCCTGACAGCCTTCTCAGGAAACACCATATATTTT

clone size: .
CDR3 length: 14
D gene: .
V gene: TRBV7-6
J gene: TRBJ2-5
CDR3 protein: CASSPGNQGETQYF
CDR3 DNA: TGTGCCAGCAGCCCCGGAAATCAGGGCGAGACCCAGTACTTC

clone size: .
CDR3 length: 14
D gene: .
V gene: TRBV5-3
J gene: TRBJ1-2
CDR3 protein: CARSRTDFNYGYTF
CDR3 DNA: TGTGCCAGAAGCCGGACAGATTTTAACTATGGCTACACCTTC

clone size: .
CDR3 length: 15
D gene: TRBD2
V gene: TRBV4-3
J gene: TRBJ2-7
CDR3 protein: CASSQGLAGEEEQYF
CDR3 DNA: TGCGCCAGCAGCCAAGGGCTAGCGGGAGAAGAAGAGCAGTACTTC

clone size: .
CDR3 length: 16
D gene: .
V gene: TRBV4-1
J gene: TRBJ2-2
CDR3 protein: CASSQDRGSNTGELFF
CDR3 DNA: TGCGCCAGCAGCCAAGATAGGGGTTCGAACACCGGGGAGCTGTTTTTT

clone size: .
CDR3 length: 13
D gene: .
V gene: TRBV6-4
J gene: TRBJ2-3
CDR3 protein: CASSDLPQDTQYF
CDR3 DNA: TGTGCCAGCAGTGACCTACCGCAAGATACGCAGTATTTT

clone size: .
CDR3 length: 18
D gene: .
V gene: TRBV6-9
J gene: TRBJ1-5
CDR3 protein: CASSYRRRGGLCNQPQHF
CDR3 DNA: TGTGCCAGCAGTTACCGTAGAAGGGGTGGGCTTTGCAATCAGCCCCAGCATTTT

clone size: once
CDR3 length: 14
D gene: TRBD1
V gene: TRBV6-5
J gene: TRBJ1-2
CDR3 protein: CASSTGQQNYGYTF
CDR3 DNA: TGTGCCAGCAGTACGGGACAGCAAAACTATGGCTACACCTTC